One and the same sample provided the 29 T cell receptor beta chains below, sequenced in a study of cytomegalovirus exposure and HLA in healthy donors. A multiplex PCR was run with 60 Vbeta primers and 13 Jbeta primers. Sequencing was performed with immunoSEQ multiplex PCR; in TCRdb, only in-frame clones are kept and a portion is missing. The repertoire holds fewer than 250,000 clones, approximately 82% seen once, with over 0.55% in the top ten. The sequenced sample consisted of PBMCs. Source of these receptors: a man in his late teens or twenties in good health and CMV-seronegative.

The chain combines TRBV10-3 with TRBJ2-1, with a weak D call TRBD2 (6 bases). V was trimmed by 8 bases and J by 5 bases, leaving 10 bases between them. The CDR3 length is 12 residues. Per the germline V gene, CDR1 is ENHRY and CDR2 is SYGVKD. In DNA, the CDR3 is TGTGCCATCCGGGACTTTCACAATGAGCAGTTCTTC. The encoded protein is CAIRDFHNEQFF.

This clone has just one count. V usage is TRBV2 and J usage is TRBJ2-7, with a tentative D call TRBD1 (5 bases). The CDR3 covers 15 residues. Germline lookup yields CDR1 SNHLY and CDR2 FYNNEI. Trimming removed 1 base at V and 1 base at J, with 11 bases between. This CDR3 reads CASSEGQPESYEQYF. In DNA, the CDR3 is TGTGCCAGCAGTGAAGGACAGCCCGAATCCTACGAGCAGTACTTC.

The V and J genes are TRBV5-4 and TRBJ2-5, with 12 bases matching TRBD2. The CDR3 length is 16 residues. The V and J ends lost 4 bases and 7 bases, in that order; junction bases with no gene match: 11. Germline assignment: CDR1 SGHNT and CDR2 YYREEE (reference sequence). CDR3 amino acids: CASSGELAGGTGTQYF. The CDR3 DNA is TGTGCCAGCAGCGGGGAACTAGCGGGAGGTACCGGGACCCAGTACTTC.

The chain combines TRBV5-5 with TRBJ2-7; 8 bases match TRBD2. CDR3 length: 15 residues. CDR1 is SGHKS and CDR2 is YYEKEE in the germline V gene (reference sequence). Trimming at V came to 2 bases and at J to 3 bases, leaving 7 bases not matched to a gene. As DNA, the CDR3 is TGTGCCAGCAGCTTAGGCGGTGGGACTAGCTACGAGCAGTACTTC. Translation gives CASSLGGGTSYEQYF.

The rearrangement joins TRBV7-9 to TRBJ1-2; D is perhaps TRBD1 (6 bases). Trimming stripped 5 bases from V and 3 bases from J, with 13 bases between. The V gene's germline CDR1 is SEHNR and CDR2 FQNEAQ (reference sequence). The CDR3 runs 14 residues. The DNA for the CDR3 is TGTGCCAGCAGCCGGACAGAGAATGACTATGGCTACACCTTC. Translating it yields CASSRTENDYGYTF.

The V and J genes are TRBV28 and TRBJ2-7, with D uncertain. The CDR3 runs 12 residues. V gave up 8 bases and J gave up 2 bases, with 10 bases separating them. In germline, CDR1 is MDHEN, CDR2 SYDVKM. CDR3 in DNA: TGTGCCAGCGGGTACAGACCCTACGAGCAGTACTTC. This encodes CASGYRPYEQYF.

This chain joins TRBV29-1 and TRBJ1-5, with TRBD1 as a possible D gene (6 bases). CDR3 length: 13 residues. Germline-derived CDR1 and CDR2 are SQVTM and ANQGSEA. Trimming pared 7 bases from V and 9 bases from J, leaving 19 bases between. CDR3 sequence reads: CSETGQLSPPQHF. The CDR3 nucleotides are TGCAGCGAAACCGGACAGCTCTCCCCGCCCCAGCATTTT.

This clone occurred many times. The rearrangement links TRBV5-5 to TRBJ2-7; 7 bases match TRBD1. This CDR3 is built from 17 residues. Germline loops: CDR1 SGHKS, CDR2 YYEKEE (reference sequence). Germline trimming cut 4 bases from V and 1 base from J; bases unmatched to any gene: 14. This CDR3 reads CASSPRTGLAYSYEQYF. CDR3 coding DNA: TGTGCCAGCAGCCCAAGGACAGGCCTGGCCTATTCCTACGAGCAGTACTTC.

The chain is built from TRBV28 and TRBJ1-2, with no clear D. This CDR3 is 12 amino acids long. Germline CDR1 and CDR2: MDHEN and SYDVKM. V lost 4 bases and J lost 2, with 5 bases in between. CDR3 bases: TGTGCCAGCAGTTGGGAGAACTATGGCTACACCTTC. It codes for CASSWENYGYTF.

The rearrangement links TRBV5-1 to TRBJ2-1; TRBD2 aligns across 10 bases. This CDR3 is 16 amino acids long. V trimming: 4 bases; J trimming: 9 bases; junction bases outside the gene matches: 13. Germline V gene sequence: CDR1 SGHRS, CDR2 YFSETQ. CDR3 DNA: TGCGCCAGCAGCGCCCCTAGCGGGAGTTATATGAGTGAGCAGTTCTTC. It specifies CASSAPSGSYMSEQFF.

The chain's CDR3 is CASSVLSGSHTEAFF. CDR3 DNA sequence: TGTGCCAGCAGCGTCCTCTCAGGGTCCCACACTGAAGCTTTCTTT. This chain links TRBV9 with TRBJ1-1; possible D gene TRBD1, 5 bases. The CDR3 extends over 15 amino acids. Between the trimmed V and J ends, which lost 2 bases and 3 bases, there was a span of 14 bases. Per germline, CDR1 SGDLS and CDR2 YYNGEE.

The rearrangement joins TRBV5-5 to TRBJ2-3, with TRBD2 matching 8 bases. Germline trimming cut 2 bases from V and 2 bases from J; bases unmatched to any gene: 7. The germline CDR1 and CDR2 sequences are SGHKS and YYEKEE (reference sequence). The CDR3 is 16 amino acids. This CDR3 reads CASSFAPSGPTDTQYF. CDR3 nucleotide sequence: TGTGCCAGCAGCTTTGCCCCTAGCGGGCCCACAGATACGCAGTATTTT. Together with reference TRBV5-5 and TRBJ2-3, the CDR3 gives the full variable domain: DAGVTQSPTHLIKTRGQQVTLRCSPISGHKSVSWYQQVLGQGPQFIFQYYEKEERGRGNFPDRFSARQFPNYSSELNVNALLLGDSALYLCASSFAPSGPTDTQYFGPGTRLTVL.

The sample holds a few counts of this clone. V is TRBV5-5 and J is TRBJ2-1, with 10 positions matching TRBD1. The germline V gene encodes CDR1 SGHKS and CDR2 YYEKEE (reference sequence). The trim removed 4 bases at V and 4 bases at J, leaving 11 bases unmatched. This CDR3 has 17 amino acids. CDR3 amino acids: CASSREGQGLRYNEQFF. The CDR3 DNA reads TGTGCCAGCAGCAGGGAGGGACAGGGGCTGAGATACAATGAGCAGTTCTTC.

This clone is a singleton in its sample. The gene calls are TRBV19 and TRBJ1-4, with 7 bases matching TRBD1. The CDR3 extends over 15 amino acids. Germline CDR1 is LNHDA and CDR2 is SQIVND (reference sequence). V dropped 4 bases and J dropped 5; count of bases not matched to a gene: 7. This CDR3 is CASSTLTGQNEKLFF. The CDR3 DNA sequence: TGTGCCAGTAGTACCCTGACAGGGCAGAATGAAAAACTGTTTTTT. The full variable domain, in which reference TRBV19 and TRBJ1-4 provide the parts outside the CDR3, is DGGITQSPKYLFRKEGQNVTLSCEQNLNHDAMYWYRQDPGQGLRLIYYSQIVNDFQKGDIAEGYSVSREKKESFPLTVTSAQKNPTAFYLCASSTLTGQNEKLFFGSGTQLSVL.

The chain carries TRBV6-1 and TRBJ2-3, with TRBD2 as a possible D gene (5 bases). Trimming cost V 7 bases and J 0 bases, with 14 bases left between them. The CDR3 loop spans 15 amino acids. CDR1 and CDR2 (germline): MNHNS, SASEGT. The CDR3 is CASNPTTTSTDTQYF. In nucleotides, the CDR3 is TGTGCCAGCAACCCGACTACCACTAGCACAGATACGCAGTATTTT.

The chain couples TRBV28 to TRBJ1-2, with D unclear. Trimming pared 7 bases from V and 9 bases from J, leaving 18 bases between. The CDR3 totals 13 residues. The V gene's germline CDR1 is MDHEN and CDR2 SYDVKM. The CDR3 DNA reads TGTGCCAGCACCTCGACCGGGATTGGACGCTACACCTTC. Translating gives CASTSTGIGRYTF.

This chain connects TRBV6-4 to TRBJ2-7, with D possibly matching TRBD1 (5 bases). Germline assignment: CDR1 MRHNA and CDR2 SNTAGT. The CDR3 loop spans 14 amino acids. The V gene lost 3 bases and the J gene lost 0 bases, with 9 bases spanning the gap. The CDR3 reads CASSEQERSYEQYF. The CDR3 bases are TGTGCCAGCAGTGAACAGGAACGCTCCTACGAGCAGTACTTC.

The chain employs TRBV10-2 and TRBJ2-7; 10 bases fit TRBD1. Germline CDR1 reads WSHSY; CDR2 reads SAAADI. This CDR3 is built from 16 residues. After removal of 5 bases from V and 1 base from J, the junction contained 8 bases not matched to a gene. CDR3 sequence (DNA): TGCGCCAGCAGTCAGACAGGGGGCTCGTGGTCCTACGAGCAGTACTTC. It is translated as CASSQTGGSWSYEQYF.

This clone turned up a few times. This rearrangement joins TRBV10-2 to TRBJ1-3; D not resolved. V lost 6 bases and J lost 0, with 15 bases in between. Germline V gene data show CDR1 as WSHSY and CDR2 as SAAADI. This CDR3 is built from 16 residues. In DNA form, the CDR3 reads TGCGCCAGCAGCCAACCCCCCCGGGGCTCTGGAAACACCATATATTTT. This encodes CASSQPPRGSGNTIYF.

V gene TRBV7-8 combines with J gene TRBJ2-7, with 7 bases fitting TRBD2. CDR1 is SGHVS, CDR2 FQNEAQ, per germline. The CDR3 is made up of 17 amino acids. V shed 2 bases, J shed 4 bases, and the junction held 14 bases outside the gene matches. The CDR3 DNA follows: TGTGCCAGCAGCTTAATCTCCGGCGGGGGTCTCGCGTACGAGCAGTACTTC. Its translation: CASSLISGGGLAYEQYF.

The rearrangement joins TRBV28 to TRBJ1-3, with 7 bases matching TRBD1. V lost 6 bases to trimming and J lost 0 bases; unmatched junction nucleotides: 14. Looked up from germline, CDR1 is MDHEN and CDR2 is SYDVKM. CDR3 length equals 18 residues. DNA of the CDR3: TGTGCCAGCAGGGGGACAGAAATTCTATTATCCTCTGGAAACACCATATATTTT. It specifies CASRGTEILLSSGNTIYF.

The chain uses TRBV21-1 and TRBJ1-5; the table's D call, TRBD1, was not checked against the DNA. TRBV21-1 is a documented pseudogene. The CDR3 runs 14 residues. In DNA form, the CDR3 reads TGTGCCAGCAGGGACAGGGATGCCAATCAGCCCCAGCATTTT. This encodes CASRDRDANQPQHF.

The genes are TRBV27 and TRBJ2-3, with D uncertain. The CDR3 totals 13 residues. Germline-derived CDR1 and CDR2 are MNHEY and SMNVEV (reference sequence). V lost 7 bases, J lost 5 bases, and 13 bases lay in between. CDR3 DNA sequence: TGTGCCAGCAAATGGGCAGCAGAAGATACGCAGTATTTT. It specifies CASKWAAEDTQYF.

CDR3 protein: CASSSVWGQGVNTQYF. The CDR3 nucleotides are TGTGCCAGCAGCTCGGTATGGGGACAGGGCGTCAATACGCAGTATTTT. The chain couples TRBV7-9 to TRBJ2-3, with 9 bases identical to TRBD1. The length of the CDR3 is 16 residues. Germline CDR1 SEHNR, CDR2 FQNEAQ (reference sequence). The V segment lost 4 bases and the J segment 7 bases; nucleotides outside the gene matches: 12.

The J gene is TRBJ2-5, the V gene TRBV6-5, with D uncertain. Germline CDR1 MNHEY, CDR2 SVGAGI. The CDR3 length is 12 residues. Trimming removed 5 bases at V and 6 bases at J, with 10 bases between. DNA for the CDR3: TGTGCCAGCAGTCCCCGTAGCCAGACCCAGTACTTC. This sequence encodes CASSPRSQTQYF.

The chain employs TRBV6-5 and TRBJ2-7; no firm D call. Germline values: CDR1 MNHEY, CDR2 SVGAGI. CDR3 length: 11 amino acids. V was pared by 5 bases and J by 7 bases, with 9 bases between. DNA of the CDR3: TGTGCCAGCAGTAGTATGAGGGAGCAGTACTTC. Translated: CASSSMREQYF.

This chain joins TRBV5-1 and TRBJ2-1; tentative D call: TRBD1 (5 bases). Germline V lookup: CDR1 SGHRS, CDR2 YFSETQ. The CDR3 has 14 residues. V gave up 0 bases and J gave up 7 bases, with 11 bases separating them. The CDR3 DNA sequence: TGCGCCAGCAGCTTGGCCATTTCAGGGAATGAGCAGTTCTTC. Amino acids: CASSLAISGNEQFF. The full variable domain, with the rest looked up from reference TRBV5-1 and TRBJ2-1, is KAGVTQTPRYLIKTRGQQVTLSCSPISGHRSVSWYQQTPGQGLQFLFEYFSETQRNKGNFPGRFSGRQFSNSRSEMNVSTLELGDSALYLCASSLAISGNEQFFGPGTRLTVL.

J is TRBJ2-7 and V is TRBV4-1; perhaps TRBD2 as D (6 bases). V lost 2 bases, J lost 0 bases, and 20 bases lay in between. This CDR3 is built from 18 residues. CDR1 is MGHRA, CDR2 YSYEKL, per germline. The CDR3 region has the DNA TGCGCCAGCAGCCAATACGAGGTTCGGGGCGGGAACTCCTACGAGCAGTACTTC. It is translated as CASSQYEVRGGNSYEQYF.

This clone has only a few counts. The chain employs TRBV30 and TRBJ2-7; no clear D. The CDR3 spans 13 residues. Germline V gene data show CDR1 as GTSNPN and CDR2 as SVGIG (reference sequence). The V end lost 0 bases, the J end lost 5 bases, and 11 bases lay between the germline ends. The CDR3 coding sequence is TGTGCCTGGAGTGTCTGGAGTGCGAACGAGCAGTACTTC. It translates to CAWSVWSANEQYF.